A selection of T cell receptor beta chains follows, all from one sample in a study of cytomegalovirus exposure and HLA in healthy donors. Sequencing used immunoSEQ multiplex PCR; TCRdb keeps in-frame clones, though not all of them. Found here are approximately 140,000 clones, around 66% of them singletons; the top ten hold 6.5%. Sequenced material: PBMCs. Every receptor here comes from a woman in her sixties or seventies in good health and CMV-seronegative. Each CDR3 is given with its conserved first and last residue. The D gene is left open where the match is weak. Clone size is given for some rows only: seen once, a few or many times, or a class if the clone is expanded.

TRBV5-6	15	TRBJ2-7	-	-	CASSPWREYSYEQYF	TGTGCCAGCAGCCCTTGGCGGGAATACTCCTACGAGCAGTACTTC
TRBV19	18	TRBJ2-1	TRBD1	few	CASSIPIDGTGGRNEQFF	TGTGCCAGTAGTATACCGATCGACGGGACAGGGGGCAGGAATGAGCAGTTCTTC
TRBV6-1	13	TRBJ2-5	-	-	CASSELPIETQYF	TGTGCCAGCAGTGAACTCCCTATAGAGACCCAGTACTTC
TRBV7-2	17	TRBJ2-1	TRBD2	-	CASSLEGAGVWYNEQFF	TGTGCCAGCAGCTTAGAGGGCGCGGGAGTTTGGTACAATGAGCAGTTCTTC
TRBV9	16	TRBJ1-2	TRBD1	-	CASSVGTGGVGYGYTF	TGTGCCAGCAGCGTAGGGACAGGGGGCGTGGGCTATGGCTACACCTTC
TRBV29-1	12	TRBJ2-5	-	-	CSVERQQETQYF	TGCAGCGTTGAACGCCAGCAAGAGACCCAGTACTTC
TRBV23-1	13	TRBJ1-1	-	-	CASSQGLNTEAFF	TGCGCCAGCAGTCAGGGGCTGAACACTGAAGCTTTCTTT
TRBV5-1	17	TRBJ2-3	TRBD2	-	CASSSGLAGDSTDTQYF	TGCGCCAGCAGCTCGGGACTAGCGGGGGATAGCACAGATACGCAGTATTTT
TRBV7-9	16	TRBJ1-4	-	-	CASSSYGGTTNEKLFF	TGTGCCAGCAGCTCGTACGGCGGTACAACTAATGAAAAACTGTTTTTT
TRBV5-4	17	TRBJ2-3	TRBD2	once	CASSLGQRGSSTDTQYF	TGTGCCAGCAGCTTGGGCCAGCGGGGATCTAGCACAGATACGCAGTATTTT
TRBV5-6	12	TRBJ1-6	-	few	CASSFGGSPLHF	TGTGCCAGCAGCTTCGGGGGTAGCCCCCTCCACTTT
TRBV5-1	14	TRBJ2-7	TRBD1	few	CASSPIDRGNEQYF	TGCGCCAGCAGCCCGATCGACAGGGGCAACGAGCAGTACTTC
TRBV5-6	17	TRBJ1-5	TRBD1	-	CASSFSSGGTFYQPQHF	TGTGCCAGCAGCTTTTCTTCAGGGGGAACATTTTATCAGCCCCAGCATTTT
TRBV5-1	15	TRBJ2-1	TRBD2	-	CASRPFIAGYNEQFF	TGCGCCAGCCGCCCCTTCATAGCGGGATACAATGAGCAGTTCTTC
TRBV7-6	16	TRBJ1-4	-	-	CASSLVWTTVSEKLFF	TGTGCCAGCAGCTTAGTATGGACGACAGTTTCCGAAAAACTGTTTTTT
TRBV11-2	13	TRBJ2-7	-	-	CASSWTGNYEQYF	TGTGCCAGCAGCTGGACTGGAAACTACGAGCAGTACTTC
TRBV5-1	18	TRBJ2-5	TRBD2	-	CASSWSGTSGGTLRTQYF	TGCGCCAGCAGCTGGTCCGGGACTAGCGGGGGAACTCTCCGGACCCAGTACTTC
TRBV6-5	15	TRBJ1-3	-	-	CASSYAPGAQDTIYF	TGTGCCAGCAGTTACGCCCCTGGGGCGCAGGACACCATATATTTT
TRBV4-2	17	TRBJ2-2	-	few	CASSLSRGLANTGELFF	TGTGCCAGCAGCCTTTCCCGGGGACTCGCGAACACCGGGGAGCTGTTTTTT
TRBV7-2	13	TRBJ2-1	-	-	CASSLTPRWEQFF	TGTGCCAGCAGCTTAACCCCCAGGTGGGAGCAGTTCTTC
TRBV6-1	14	TRBJ2-2	TRBD2	-	CASRAGGDTGELFF	TGTGCCAGCCGAGCGGGGGGTGACACCGGGGAGCTGTTTTTT
TRBV5-1	15	TRBJ1-3	-	few	CASSPPGGSGNTIYF	TGCGCCAGCAGCCCCCCGGGAGGGAGTGGAAACACCATATATTTT
TRBV7-9	14	TRBJ1-4	-	few	CASSLSRGGEKLFF	TGTGCCAGCAGCTTGAGCCGGGGTGGGGAAAAACTGTTTTTT
TRBV2	13	TRBJ1-1	-	-	CASISRGGTEAFF	TGTGCCAGCATCTCCCGGGGGGGCACTGAAGCTTTCTTT
TRBV7-8	16	TRBJ2-3	TRBD2	-	CASSSRLAGGPDTQYF	TGTGCCAGCAGCTCACGACTAGCGGGAGGTCCAGATACGCAGTATTTT
TRBV6-4	18	TRBJ2-3	TRBD2	-	CASSDCPVGGRVEDTQYF	TGTGCCAGCAGTGACTGCCCGGTGGGCGGGAGGGTTGAAGATACGCAGTATTTT
TRBV11-2	11	TRBJ2-7	-	-	CASSPLYEQYF	TGTGCCAGCAGCCCCTTATACGAGCAGTACTTC
TRBV7-2	12	TRBJ2-7	TRBD1	few	CASAPGGYEQYF	TGTGCCAGCGCCCCAGGGGGATACGAGCAGTACTTC
TRBV5-6	15	TRBJ2-1	TRBD2	few	CASSSGLAEYNEQFF	TGTGCCAGCAGCTCGGGACTAGCGGAGTACAATGAGCAGTTCTTC
TRBV19	16	TRBJ2-6	TRBD1	-	CASSDPRGPGANVLTF	TGTGCCAGTAGTGACCCTAGGGGGCCTGGGGCCAACGTCCTGACTTTC
TRBV9	15	TRBJ2-7	TRBD2	-	CASSVSGLAIYEQYF	TGTGCCAGCAGCGTATCTGGACTAGCCATCTACGAGCAGTACTTC
TRBV28	15	TRBJ1-4	-	-	CASRTAGGIVEKLFF	TGTGCCAGCAGGACCGCCGGAGGGATAGTTGAAAAACTGTTTTTT
TRBV5-1	17	TRBJ2-1	TRBD1	-	CASSLGQGGIPYNEQFF	TGCGCCAGCAGCTTGGGACAGGGTGGAATCCCCTACAATGAGCAGTTCTTC
TRBV5-4	14	TRBJ2-5	TRBD1	-	CASSLEQGWETQYF	TGTGCCAGCAGCTTGGAACAGGGGTGGGAGACCCAGTACTTC
TRBV29-1	15	TRBJ2-1	TRBD2	-	CSVLGLAGAYNEQFF	TGCAGCGTTCTAGGACTAGCGGGAGCCTACAATGAGCAGTTCTTC
TRBV2	15	TRBJ2-5	-	-	CASSERRSGGETQYF	TGTGCCAGCAGTGAAAGGAGGAGTGGAGGAGAGACCCAGTACTTC
TRBV1	15	TRBJ2-3	-	-	CTSSQDGGTTDTQYF	TGCACCAGCAGCCAAGATGGCGGCACCACAGATACGCAGTATTTT
TRBV28	13	TRBJ1-5	-	-	CAGQGYSNQPQHF	TGTGCCGGGCAGGGATATAGCAATCAGCCCCAGCATTTT
TRBV29-1	13	TRBJ2-3	TRBD1	once	CSVRTGGTNTQYF	TGCAGCGTTAGGACAGGGGGCACAAATACGCAGTATTTT
TRBV5-1	16	TRBJ1-4	-	-	CASSPTGRVGGEKLFF	TGCGCCAGCAGCCCAACGGGCCGGGTCGGGGGGGAAAAACTGTTTTTT
TRBV5-1	20	TRBJ1-1	TRBD1	-	CASSPFGLTGQGGLGTEAFF	TGCGCCAGCAGCCCGTTCGGCTTAACGGGACAGGGAGGCTTAGGCACTGAAGCTTTCTTT
TRBV7-2	15	TRBJ1-2	-	-	CASSLAGTNNYGYTF	TGTGCCAGCAGCTTGGCCGGGACTAATAACTATGGCTACACCTTC
TRBV28	16	TRBJ2-1	-	-	CASSQQGGGSYNEQFF	TGTGCCAGCAGTCAACAGGGGGGGGGCTCCTACAATGAGCAGTTCTTC
TRBV29-1	14	TRBJ2-1	-	once	CSVDRLSSYNEQFF	TGCAGCGTTGATCGACTTTCCTCCTACAATGAGCAGTTCTTC
TRBV7-2	13	TRBJ2-7	-	-	CASSLGPGLEQYF	TGTGCCAGCAGCTTAGGTCCAGGTCTCGAGCAGTACTTC
TRBV5-1	13	TRBJ2-2	-	-	CASSPEYTGELFF	TGCGCCAGCTCCCCCGAGTACACCGGGGAGCTGTTTTTT
TRBV10-3	16	TRBJ2-3	TRBD1	-	CAISGQGSLFTDTQYF	TGTGCCATCAGTGGACAGGGGTCTCTTTTCACAGATACGCAGTATTTT
TRBV2	13	TRBJ2-3	-	once	CASSLGVTDTQYF	TGTGCCAGCAGTCTGGGCGTTACAGATACGCAGTATTTT
TRBV7-7	15	TRBJ2-3	TRBD1	-	CASSLGTGMSDTQYF	TGTGCCAGCAGCTTAGGGACAGGGATGTCAGATACGCAGTATTTT
TRBV6-1	11	TRBJ2-7	-	-	CASRADTQEYF	TGTGCCAGCCGGGCGGACACACAGGAGTACTTC
TRBV28	16	TRBJ1-3	-	-	CASSLYPGSSGNTIYF	TGTGCCAGCAGTTTATATCCCGGGTCCTCTGGAAACACCATATATTTT
TRBV7-9	16	TRBJ2-1	TRBD1	-	CASSRNGQALVDEQFF	TGTGCCAGCAGCCGGAACGGACAGGCCCTGGTGGATGAGCAGTTCTTC
TRBV11-3	16	TRBJ2-1	TRBD1	-	CASGTTGKGSYNEQFF	TGTGCCAGCGGCACGACAGGGAAGGGTTCCTACAATGAGCAGTTCTTC
TRBV7-9	14	TRBJ1-2	-	once	CASSSTGLGHGYTF	TGTGCCAGCAGCTCAACAGGGCTTGGGCATGGCTACACCTTC
TRBV5-1	16	TRBJ2-1	TRBD2	few	CASSLEASGSYNEQFF	TGCGCCAGCAGCTTGGAGGCTAGCGGGTCCTACAATGAGCAGTTCTTC
TRBV19	15	TRBJ1-5	TRBD1	-	CASRKDRAINQPQHF	TGTGCCAGTAGAAAGGACAGGGCCATCAATCAGCCCCAGCATTTT
TRBV29-1	14	TRBJ2-3	TRBD2	-	CSAPVAGNTDTQYF	TGCAGCGCCCCTGTAGCGGGGAACACAGATACGCAGTATTTT